These 8 T cell receptor beta chains were sequenced from one sample in a study of shared clonotypes between healthy human individuals. Using immunoSEQ multiplex PCR, the repertoire was profiled, and TCRdb retains in-frame clones only, with some absent. The sample yields 2.5 million or so clones, 85% to 95% seen once. Sequenced sample: naive CD4+ T cells sorted from blood. Subset denoted: CD45RA+ positively selected. The source is a young man in good health.

V usage is TRBV30 and J usage is TRBJ1-1; perhaps TRBD1 as D (6 bases). The germline CDR1 and CDR2 sequences are GTSNPN and SVGIG (reference sequence). The CDR3 is made up of 11 amino acids. V dropped 0 bases and J dropped 11 bases, with 10 bases sitting between them. CDR3 protein: CAWSVQGIAFF. Here the CDR3 DNA reads TGTGCCTGGAGTGTGCAGGGGATTGCTTTCTTT.

This chain joins TRBV5-1 and TRBJ2-2; D not resolved. The CDR3 consists of 13 residues. Trimming shortened V by 4 bases and J by 8 bases, and 12 bases separated the two germline ends. Per germline, CDR1 SGHRS and CDR2 YFSETQ. This CDR3 is CASSNNKQGELFF. The CDR3 DNA reads as TGCGCCAGCAGCAACAACAAACAAGGGGAGCTGTTTTTT.

The chain couples TRBV29-1 to TRBJ2-5; the D call may be TRBD1 or TRBD2 (6 bases each). Germline CDR1 SQVTM, CDR2 ANQGSEA. Trimming cost V 6 bases and J 7 bases, with 21 bases left between them. The CDR3 loop spans 14 amino acids. The CDR3 sequence is CSVGWAGGPWTQYF. CDR3 coding DNA: TGCAGCGTGGGATGGGCTGGGGGGCCTTGGACCCAGTACTTC.

This rearrangement joins TRBV30 to TRBJ2-3; 11 nucleotides agree with TRBD2. The germline V gene encodes CDR1 GTSNPN and CDR2 SVGIG (reference sequence). CDR3 size: 15 residues. After removal of 2 bases from V and 3 bases from J, the junction contained 4 bases not matched to a gene. CDR3 sequence (DNA): TGTGCCTGGAGTACTAGCGGGAGCACAACAGATACGCAGTATTTT. It encodes CAWSTSGSTTDTQYF.

V usage is TRBV2 and J usage is TRBJ2-7; perhaps TRBD1 as D (5 bases). The CDR3 length is 14 residues. Trimming cost V 7 bases and J 1 base, with 14 bases left between them. Per the germline V gene, CDR1 is SNHLY and CDR2 is FYNNEI. CDR3 residues: CASTRSRDSYEQYF. CDR3 DNA: TGTGCCAGCACGCGATCCAGGGATTCCTACGAGCAGTACTTC.

The rearrangement links TRBV11-2 to TRBJ1-3, with D possibly TRBD1 on 5 matching bases. Trimming pared 5 bases from V and 1 base from J, leaving 12 bases between. Germline V gene data show CDR1 as SGHAT and CDR2 as FQNNGV. This CDR3 is built from 15 residues. CDR3 in amino acids: CASSRRGGSGNTIYF. CDR3 DNA sequence: TGTGCCAGCAGCCGAAGGGGTGGATCTGGAAACACCATATATTTT.

This chain links TRBV18 with TRBJ2-2, with 8 bases identical to TRBD1. The germline gives CDR1 KGHSH, CDR2 LQKENI. V lost 6 bases and J lost 7; bases outside the gene matches: 13. This CDR3 region has 16 residues. The CDR3 is CASSLGQGTLNGELFF. As DNA, the CDR3 is TGTGCCAGCTCCCTTGGACAGGGAACCCTCAACGGGGAGCTGTTTTTT.

The chain carries TRBV19 and TRBJ2-7; the match to TRBD1 covers 7 bases. The ends lost 5 bases at V and 4 bases at J; junction bases unmatched: 5. CDR1 and CDR2 from the germline V gene are LNHDA and SQIVND (reference sequence). The CDR3 extends over 13 amino acids. The CDR3 bases are TGTGCCAGTAGTCCTACAGGGGCGTACGAGCAGTACTTC. It specifies CASSPTGAYEQYF.